One and the same sample provided the 29 T cell receptor beta chains below, sequenced in a study of shared clonotypes between healthy human individuals. TCRdb keeps only in-frame clones here, not all; method: immunoSEQ multiplex PCR. The table records some 1,400,000 clones, roughly 96% of them present only once. Sample: naive CD4+ T cells sorted from blood. Subset meaning: CD45RA+ positively selected. The receptors originated from a man younger than 45 in good health.

This clone was detected only once. In the same sample, other DNA sequences code for this CDR3. The chain couples TRBV19 to TRBJ2-5; a weak D match, TRBD1 (5 bases). The CDR3 sequence is 14 residues long. The ends were cut back, 3 bases at V and 0 bases at J, with 8 bases in the middle. Germline CDR1 is LNHDA and CDR2 is SQIVND (reference sequence). The CDR3 region has the DNA TGTGCCAGTAGTATCAAGGACAACCAAGAGACCCAGTACTTC. This gives the protein CASSIKDNQETQYF.

This chain links TRBV29-1 with TRBJ2-7; no reliable D call. The CDR3 consists of 12 residues. Germline V gene data show CDR1 as SQVTM and CDR2 as ANQGSEA. V was trimmed by 6 bases and J by 5 bases, leaving 14 bases between them. This CDR3 reads CSVAGPPDEQYF. The DNA of the CDR3 is TGCAGCGTAGCTGGACCCCCGGACGAGCAGTACTTC.

The V and J genes are TRBV6-5 and TRBJ2-3, with D possibly TRBD2 on 6 matching bases. The CDR3 is 16 amino acids. Germline V gives CDR1 MNHEY, CDR2 SVGAGI. Trimming stripped 1 base from V and 3 bases from J, with 14 bases between. CDR3 in DNA: TGTGCCAGCAGTTACTGGAGGGGCAGAGGTACAGATACGCAGTATTTT. As protein: CASSYWRGRGTDTQYF.

This clone has just a few counts. V gene TRBV11-2 combines with J gene TRBJ1-5; D call uncertain. V shed 0 bases and J shed 6 bases, with 6 bases lying between them. Germline loops: CDR1 SGHAT, CDR2 FQNNGV. The CDR3 is made up of 13 amino acids. In nucleotides, the CDR3 is TGTGCCAGCAGCTTAGATCCCCTTCAGCCCCAGCATTTT. This codes for CASSLDPLQPQHF.

This chain connects TRBV5-1 to TRBJ2-7; D remains unclear. Trimming shortened V by 0 bases and J by 5 bases, and 6 bases separated the two germline ends. Germline CDR1 is SGHRS and CDR2 is YFSETQ. The length of the CDR3 is 12 residues. CDR3 sequence (DNA): TGCGCCAGCAGCTTGGATCTGGACGAGCAGTACTTC. Translated: CASSLDLDEQYF.

The CDR3 spells CASSVLAGVATQYF. The CDR3 nucleotides are TGTGCCAGCAGCGTACTAGCGGGAGTAGCTACGCAGTATTTT. This chain connects TRBV7-2 to TRBJ2-3; 11 bases line up with TRBD2. V shed 5 bases, J shed 8 bases, and the junction held 6 bases outside the gene matches. The CDR3 extends over 14 amino acids. CDR1 SGHTA and CDR2 FQGNSA come from the germline V gene. Looking up the rest from reference TRBV7-2 and TRBJ2-3 gives the full variable domain: GAGVSQSPSNKVTEKGKDVELRCDPISGHTALYWYRQSLGQGLEFLIYFQGNSAPDKSGLPSDRFSAERTGGSVSTLTIQRTQQEDSAVYLCASSVLAGVATQYFGPGTRLTVL.

The rearrangement uses TRBV7-2 and TRBJ2-7, with 14 bases aligning to TRBD2. In germline, CDR1 is SGHTA, CDR2 FQGNSA. V lost 5 bases and J lost 3; bases outside the gene matches: 6. This CDR3 region has 16 residues. The CDR3, as DNA: TGTGCCAGCAGCCCCCGACTAGCGGGAGGGTACTACGAGCAGTACTTC. It encodes CASSPRLAGGYYEQYF.

The chain combines TRBV25-1 with TRBJ2-7; 7 bases fit TRBD1. The CDR3 spans 13 residues. Germline V gene data show CDR1 as MGHDK and CDR2 as SYGVNS. V lost 4 bases to trimming and J lost 2 bases; unmatched junction nucleotides: 2. Here the CDR3 DNA reads TGTGCCAGCAGTGGTGGACAGGCCTACGAGCAGTACTTC. Translated: CASSGGQAYEQYF.

This sequence joins TRBV5-4 and TRBJ2-1; 8 nucleotides match TRBD2. This CDR3 has 16 residues. The J segment lost 3 bases and the V segment lost 2 bases, leaving 7 bases of the junction unmatched. Germline assignment: CDR1 SGHNT and CDR2 YYREEE (reference sequence). The CDR3 region has the DNA TGTGCCAGCAGCTTCTTTAGCGGGGACGACTACAATGAGCAGTTCTTC. Residues: CASSFFSGDDYNEQFF. Drawing the rest from reference TRBV5-4 and TRBJ2-1, the complete variable domain is ETGVTQSPTHLIKTRGQQVTLRCSSQSGHNTVSWYQQALGQGPQFIFQYYREEENGRGNFPPRFSGLQFPNYSSELNVNALELDDSALYLCASSFFSGDDYNEQFFGPGTRLTVL.

The chain joins TRBV6-6 to TRBJ1-1; D is ambiguous. V lost 2 bases, J lost 0 bases, and 7 bases lay in between. The CDR3 runs 14 residues. Germline CDR1 is MNHNY and CDR2 is SVGAGI (reference sequence). In DNA form, the CDR3 reads TGTGCCAGCAGTTACCCGGGTATGAACACTGAAGCTTTCTTT. Translation: CASSYPGMNTEAFF.

The CDR3 DNA sequence: TGCGCCAGCAGCTTGGCCCTGGGGGGCGCGTCCTCAACTAATGAAAAACTGTTTTTT. Its protein product is CASSLALGGASSTNEKLFF. The chain has TRBV5-1 and TRBJ1-4; possible D gene TRBD1, 6 bases. Germline CDR1 reads SGHRS; CDR2 reads YFSETQ. CDR3 length: 19 residues. The V end lost 0 bases, the J end lost 0 bases, and 18 bases lay between the germline ends.

V usage is TRBV6-1 and J usage is TRBJ1-2, with TRBD1 identical over 7 bases. CDR3 length equals 13 residues. The trim removed 5 bases at V and 7 bases at J, leaving 7 bases unmatched. Germline lookup yields CDR1 MNHNS and CDR2 SASEGT. CDR3 residues: CASSKSRGFGYTF. The CDR3, as DNA: TGTGCCAGCAGTAAGAGCAGGGGGTTTGGCTACACCTTC.

A word on this clone: An end of the junction differs from the germline gene, which may be a read error. Other DNA sequences of this sample code for an identical CDR3. The V call is TRBV18, the J call TRBJ2-1, with D tentatively TRBD2 (5 bases). The CDR3 extends over 16 amino acids. CDR1 KGHSH and CDR2 LQKENI come from the germline V gene. The CDR3 DNA reads TGCGCCAGCTCACCAGGAGGAACCACCACCTACAATGAGCAGTTCTTC. Its protein is CASSPGGTTTYNEQFF.

The chain employs TRBV28 and TRBJ2-1; weak D call: TRBD1 (6 bases). The CDR3 runs 18 residues. Per the germline V gene, CDR1 is MDHEN and CDR2 is SYDVKM. Trimming left V 3 bases short and J 2 bases short, with 20 bases between. CDR3 sequence: CASSFSPGDLRPYNEQFF. The CDR3 nucleotides are TGTGCCAGCAGTTTTTCCCCAGGGGATCTACGACCCTACAATGAGCAGTTCTTC.

This chain links TRBV2 with TRBJ2-1; D remains unclear. The germline V and J ends were trimmed by 4 bases and 9 bases, with 7 bases remaining between them. This CDR3 has 11 residues. Germline loops: CDR1 SNHLY, CDR2 FYNNEI. This CDR3 reads CASSVRFEQFF. CDR3 DNA: TGTGCCAGCAGTGTTCGATTTGAGCAGTTCTTC.

The chain carries TRBV10-3 and TRBJ2-3; tentatively, D is TRBD1 (5 bases). CDR1 ENHRY and CDR2 SYGVKD come from the germline V gene. Trimming took off 6 bases at V and 0 bases at J, with 13 bases between the two ends. The CDR3 runs 15 residues. The CDR3 DNA reads as TGTGCCATCAGGGGGCACGGAACTAGCACAGATACGCAGTATTTT. This encodes CAIRGHGTSTDTQYF.

The V gene is TRBV5-4, the J gene TRBJ2-6; TRBD1 matches 7 bases. The CDR3 has 19 residues. The J segment lost 0 bases and the V segment lost 0 bases, leaving 9 bases of the junction unmatched. Germline V lookup: CDR1 SGHNT, CDR2 YYREEE (reference sequence). As DNA, the CDR3 is TGTGCCAGCAGCTTGGACAGGGGCATGCGTCGCTCTGGGGCCAACGTCCTGACTTTC. Encoded protein: CASSLDRGMRRSGANVLTF.

The chain combines TRBV6-4 with TRBJ1-2; D call uncertain. Trimming stripped 2 bases from V and 5 bases from J, with 3 bases between. The CDR3 sequence is 11 residues long. Germline CDR1 is MRHNA and CDR2 is SNTAGT. Here the CDR3 DNA reads TGTGCCAGCAGTGACCTATATGGCTACACCTTC. Translation gives CASSDLYGYTF.

The chain employs TRBV25-1 and TRBJ1-1, with TRBD1 identical over 9 bases. Trimming removed 1 base from V and 5 bases from J; junction bases left unmatched: 8. This CDR3 contains 16 residues. Germline-derived CDR1 and CDR2 are MGHDK and SYGVNS. Here the CDR3 DNA reads TGTGCCAGCAGTGAATGGGACAGGGTGGATGGAACTGAAGCTTTCTTT. Translating it yields CASSEWDRVDGTEAFF.

The chain combines TRBV4-2 with TRBJ2-1; D may be TRBD2 (6 bases). This CDR3 is 15 amino acids long. Between the trimmed V and J ends, which lost 2 bases and 5 bases, there was a span of 13 bases. Germline V CDR1 and CDR2: LGHNA, YNFKEQ. CDR3 nucleotide sequence: TGTGCCAGCAGCCAAATGCTAGCGAAAAACAATGAGCAGTTCTTC. It is translated as CASSQMLAKNNEQFF.

The chain carries TRBV2 and TRBJ2-7; 7 bases are a match to TRBD1. CDR1 is SNHLY, CDR2 FYNNEI, per germline. J was trimmed by 5 bases and V by 6 bases; bases with no gene match: 10. The CDR3 has 14 amino acids. The DNA for the CDR3 is TGTGCCAGCAGACCTGGGGGACAGTCTCACGAGCAGTACTTC. The encoded protein is CASRPGGQSHEQYF.

The chain uses TRBV19 and TRBJ1-5; a possible D gene is TRBD1 (5 bases). Trimming cost V 6 bases and J 4 bases, with 13 bases left between them. Germline V gene data show CDR1 as LNHDA and CDR2 as SQIVND (reference sequence). CDR3 size: 14 residues. The CDR3 DNA sequence: TGTGCCAGTAGCGAAGACAGACCGAATCAGCCCCAGCATTTT. It encodes CASSEDRPNQPQHF.

This chain connects TRBV19 to TRBJ2-7, with 8 bases fitting TRBD2. Germline V gene sequence: CDR1 LNHDA, CDR2 SQIVND (reference sequence). The CDR3 has 15 residues. V was clipped by 4 bases and J by 6 bases; unmatched bases: 11. The CDR3 bases are TGTGCCAGTAGTACCCTCGGGAGCGGGAGAACCGAGCAGTACTTC. It specifies CASSTLGSGRTEQYF. Full variable domain (rest looked up from reference TRBV19 and TRBJ2-7): DGGITQSPKYLFRKEGQNVTLSCEQNLNHDAMYWYRQDPGQGLRLIYYSQIVNDFQKGDIAEGYSVSREKKESFPLTVTSAQKNPTAFYLCASSTLGSGRTEQYFGPGTRLTVT.

This chain joins TRBV10-2 and TRBJ1-3, with D perhaps matching TRBD1 (5 bases). The CDR3 covers 18 residues. Germline V gene data show CDR1 as WSHSY and CDR2 as SAAADI. Between the trimmed V and J ends, which lost 6 bases and 0 bases, there was a span of 21 bases. CDR3 amino acids: CASRGRRGGSFSGNTIYF. CDR3 coding DNA: TGCGCCAGCAGGGGACGGCGAGGCGGTTCTTTCTCTGGAAACACCATATATTTT.

The V and J genes are TRBV28 and TRBJ1-5; D remains ambiguous. V was clipped by 7 bases and J by 1 base, with 8 bases between them. The CDR3 length is 13 residues. Germline V gene sequence: CDR1 MDHEN, CDR2 SYDVKM. CDR3 in amino acids: CASIGNSNQPQHF. The CDR3 DNA sequence: TGTGCCAGCATAGGAAACAGCAATCAGCCCCAGCATTTT.

J is TRBJ1-4 and V is TRBV28, with a weak D call TRBD1 (5 bases). CDR1 and CDR2 from the germline V gene are MDHEN and SYDVKM. CDR3 length equals 15 residues. The V end was cut by 6 bases, the J end by 0 bases, with 11 bases between. CDR3 in DNA: TGTGCCAGCAGCCAAGACAGATCAACTAATGAAAAACTGTTTTTT. As protein: CASSQDRSTNEKLFF.

The CDR3 coding sequence is TGTGCCAGCAGCCCCCGCCTCAGGGAGCCAGCTTTCTTT. Its translation: CASSPRLREPAFF. This chain joins TRBV9 and TRBJ1-1; tentatively, D is TRBD1 (5 bases). Germline loops: CDR1 SGDLS, CDR2 YYNGEE. Trimming left V 4 bases short and J 10 bases short, with 17 bases between. The CDR3 runs to 13 residues.

This rearrangement joins TRBV7-9 to TRBJ1-4, with D unclear. There are 15 residues in the CDR3. Germline V CDR1 and CDR2: SEHNR, FQNEAQ (reference sequence). V lost 1 base, J lost 0 bases, and 6 bases lay in between. The CDR3 DNA is TGTGCCAGCAGCTTAGACCGCACAACTAATGAAAAACTGTTTTTT. It encodes CASSLDRTTNEKLFF.

The rearrangement uses TRBV29-1 and TRBJ2-5, with a weak D call TRBD1 (5 bases). V lost 1 base, J lost 4 bases, and 13 bases lay in between. The CDR3 consists of 14 residues. Germline values: CDR1 SQVTM, CDR2 ANQGSEA. CDR3 nucleotides: TGCAGCGTTGAAGTCCGACTTAGGGGAGAGACCCAGTACTTC. It specifies CSVEVRLRGETQYF.